This T cell receptor beta chain was captured in a study of T cell repertoires in cytomegalovirus infection. In the study overall: It was recently identified HLA-C-restricted and well-studied HLA-B-restricted CMV epitopes that the study used. It can be stated that public TCR beta signatures indicated CMV infection as well as a matching HLA type. Points from the study as a whole: What dominated the ex vivo response were HLA-C-restricted CMV-specific TCR beta clonotypes. Individuals carrying CMV plus the relevant HLA were identified by cumulative frequency of public TCR beta families.

Of note for this clonotype: Its target is not known.

TCRdb re-analysed the reads in MiXCR, keeping a single row per CDR3 protein. The sample shows about 500,000 distinct CDR3 sequences, 33% of them seen only once. V lost 0 bases to trimming and J lost 1 base; unmatched junction nucleotides: 6. From germline, CDR1 is LNHNV and CDR2 YYDKDF (reference sequence). The CDR3 totals 17 residues. The sequenced sample was cultured PBMCs, obtained from culture after CMV antigen stimulation. This sequence originates from a human donor in good health (CMV status not recorded). Some clones in this sample may be carry-over from other donors' samples. V usage is TRBV15 and J usage is TRBJ2-7; TRBD2 matches 10 bases. In nucleotides, the CDR3 is TGTGCCACCAGCAGAGATCGGCGGACTAGCGGATCCTACGAGCAGTACTTC. It codes for CATSRDRRTSGSYEQYF.